Below are 28 T cell receptor beta chains sequenced from a single sample in a study of relationships among human T cell subsets. The Th1 cells were the flow-through after CD25, CD56 and CD294 bead selections. The T cell receptor alpha and beta CDR3 regions were amplified from mRNA by semiquantitative ARM-PCR. Exponential amplification used communal superprimers after tagged nested gene-specific primers in ARM-PCR. TCRdb ran MiXCR on the multiplex PCR reads and lists one entry per CDR3 protein. The sample has about 13,000 distinct CDR3 sequences, around 70% seen once; the top ten hold about 32%. The specimen was CD4+ Th1 cells sorted from blood. These receptors were obtained from a man between 40 and 49 years old in good health.

The chain carries TRBV15 and TRBJ2-5, with D possibly being TRBD1 or TRBD2 (5 bases each). Trimming pared 0 bases from V and 5 bases from J, leaving 10 bases between. Per germline, CDR1 LNHNV and CDR2 YYDKDF (reference sequence). The CDR3 consists of 14 residues. DNA of the CDR3: TGTGCCACCAGCAGAGATGGGGGAGTGGAGACCCAGTACTTC. This codes for CATSRDGGVETQYF.

V is TRBV7-8 and J is TRBJ2-7; 12 bases align to TRBD2. CDR1 and CDR2 (germline): SGHVS, FQNEAQ. The length of the CDR3 is 16 residues. J gave up 4 bases and V 4 bases, and 8 bases lay outside the gene matches. The CDR3 reads CASSSQTSGRAYEQYF. As DNA, the CDR3 is TGTGCCAGCAGCTCCCAGACTAGCGGGAGAGCTTACGAGCAGTACTTC. Using reference TRBV7-8 and TRBJ2-7 for the parts outside the CDR3, the full variable domain is GAGVSQSPRYKVAKRGQDVALRCDPISGHVSLFWYQQALGQGPEFLTYFQNEAQLDKSGLPSDRFFAERPEGSVSTLKIQRTQQEDSAVYLCASSSQTSGRAYEQYFGPGTRLTVT.

This clonotype was observed a few times. The rearrangement links TRBV28 to TRBJ2-4; no clear D. Trimming removed 6 bases from V and 0 bases from J, with 12 bases in between. The CDR3 spans 15 residues. The germline CDR1 and CDR2 sequences are MDHEN and SYDVKM. The CDR3 reads CASSEDGRAKNIQYF. Here the CDR3 DNA reads TGTGCCAGCAGCGAAGATGGTAGAGCCAAAAACATTCAGTACTTC.

The chain carries TRBV11-2 and TRBJ1-1, with no clear D. The length of the CDR3 is 14 residues. V was trimmed by 5 bases and J by 2 bases, leaving 12 bases between them. Germline lookup yields CDR1 SGHAT and CDR2 FQNNGV. CDR3: CASSSRRGNTEAFF. CDR3 nucleotides: TGTGCCAGCAGCAGTCGCCGGGGTAACACTGAAGCTTTCTTT.

This sequence joins TRBV4-1 and TRBJ1-5; the D is unclear. Trimming took off 0 bases at V and 3 bases at J, with 6 bases between the two ends. The CDR3 has 14 amino acids. The germline V gene encodes CDR1 MGHRA and CDR2 YSYEKL. CDR3 loop: CASSQDNANQPQHF. The CDR3 DNA reads as TGCGCCAGCAGCCAAGATAACGCCAATCAGCCCCAGCATTTT.

The CDR3 here is CSVGGISGEQYF. The CDR3 DNA is TGCAGCGTTGGCGGGATTTCGGGCGAGCAGTACTTC. This sequence joins TRBV29-1 and TRBJ2-7; D is possibly TRBD2 (6 bases). In germline, CDR1 is SQVTM, CDR2 ANQGSEA. V was cut by 4 bases and J by 6 bases, with 13 bases left in between. The CDR3 contains 12 residues.

This chain joins TRBV29-1 and TRBJ2-7; D is undetermined. V was trimmed by 3 bases and J by 3 bases, leaving 12 bases between them. This CDR3 region has 13 residues. Germline loops: CDR1 SQVTM, CDR2 ANQGSEA. The CDR3 DNA reads TGCAGCGTTGAGAACGGGCTCGGCTACGAGCAGTACTTC. Translated: CSVENGLGYEQYF.

The CDR3, as DNA: TGCGCCAGCAGTACGGGAGGCCCCACATCGCAGTTCTTC. Translating it yields CASSTGGPTSQFF. The rearrangement uses TRBV10-2 and TRBJ2-1, with 7 positions matching TRBD2. V was pared by 5 bases and J by 12 bases, with 10 bases of the junction left unmatched. CDR3 length equals 13 residues. Germline V CDR1 and CDR2: WSHSY, SAAADI.

This clonotype was picked up a small number of times. The gene calls are TRBV11-2 and TRBJ2-1; 7 bases map to TRBD2. This CDR3 is 16 amino acids long. In germline, CDR1 is SGHAT, CDR2 FQNNGV. V dropped 3 bases and J dropped 3; count of bases not matched to a gene: 8. CDR3 in amino acids: CASSFGGRANYNEQFF. The DNA of the CDR3 is TGTGCCAGCAGCTTTGGAGGGAGGGCCAACTACAATGAGCAGTTCTTC.

This rearrangement joins TRBV27 to TRBJ2-1; 9 bases map to TRBD1. The germline gives CDR1 MNHEY, CDR2 SMNVEV (reference sequence). V lost 2 bases, J lost 6 bases, and 8 bases stayed unmatched. The CDR3 totals 16 residues. The CDR3 is CASSLVGTGSGNEQFF. In DNA form, the CDR3 reads TGTGCCAGCAGTTTAGTCGGGACAGGGTCGGGCAATGAGCAGTTCTTC.

This chain connects TRBV28 to TRBJ2-7, with D possibly being TRBD1 (5 bases). The CDR3 sequence is 13 residues long. In germline, CDR1 is MDHEN, CDR2 SYDVKM. Trimming removed 3 bases from V and 2 bases from J, with 8 bases in between. CDR3 in amino acids: CASSLSTAYEQYF. The CDR3 DNA reads TGTGCCAGCAGTTTGTCGACAGCCTACGAGCAGTACTTC. The variable domain in full, completed from reference TRBV28 and TRBJ2-7, reads DVKVTQSSRYLVKRTGEKVFLECVQDMDHENMFWYRQDPGLGLRLIYFSYDVKMKEKGDIPEGYSVSREKKERFSLILESASTNQTSMYLCASSLSTAYEQYFGPGTRLTVT.

The CDR3 loop reads CASSQDPQTNTEAFF. CDR3 DNA sequence: TGCGCCAGCAGCCAAGATCCACAGACGAACACTGAAGCTTTCTTT. The chain has TRBV4-1 and TRBJ1-1; no reliable D call. CDR1 is MGHRA and CDR2 is YSYEKL in the germline V gene. CDR3 length: 15 amino acids. V dropped 0 bases and J dropped 1 base, with 9 bases sitting between them.

This rearrangement joins TRBV4-1 to TRBJ2-7; the match to TRBD2 covers 8 bases. The CDR3 contains 16 residues. CDR1 and CDR2 from the germline V gene are MGHRA and YSYEKL. The V and J ends lost 0 bases and 6 bases, in that order; junction bases with no gene match: 10. CDR3 in DNA: TGCGCCAGCAGCCAAGACCCCCGGGGACTAGGACTCGAGCAGTACTTC. Its translation: CASSQDPRGLGLEQYF.

V and J are TRBV19 and TRBJ2-7, with 9 bases matching TRBD2. Germline V gene sequence: CDR1 LNHDA, CDR2 SQIVND (reference sequence). V lost 10 bases, J lost 1 base, and 8 bases stayed unmatched. CDR3 length: 14 amino acids. In DNA, the CDR3 is TGTGCCACCGCAGTAGCGGGAGTGTCCTACGAGCAGTACTTC. Amino acid sequence: CATAVAGVSYEQYF.

The V call is TRBV20-1, the J call TRBJ2-7, with D tentatively TRBD1 (5 bases). This CDR3 comprises 12 residues. Looked up from germline, CDR1 is DFQATT and CDR2 is SNEGSKA (reference sequence). The germline V and J ends were trimmed by 6 bases and 0 bases, with 9 bases remaining between them. This CDR3 is CSAPDNSYEQYF. CDR3 nucleotide sequence: TGCAGTGCGCCGGACAACTCCTACGAGCAGTACTTC.

The V gene is TRBV28, the J gene TRBJ2-5; D not resolved. The CDR3 contains 13 residues. Germline V gene sequence: CDR1 MDHEN, CDR2 SYDVKM. Trimming removed 6 bases from V and 1 base from J, with 9 bases in between. This CDR3 is CASRSFGQETQYF. The CDR3 DNA reads TGTGCCAGCAGGAGCTTTGGCCAAGAGACCCAGTACTTC.

The chain uses TRBV27 and TRBJ1-2; the D is unclear. V lost 4 bases, J lost 5 bases, and 11 bases lay in between. In germline, CDR1 is MNHEY, CDR2 SMNVEV (reference sequence). The CDR3 loop spans 13 amino acids. The CDR3 spells CASSSSAGYGYTF. As DNA, the CDR3 is TGTGCCAGCAGTTCTTCTGCAGGATATGGCTACACCTTC.

This chain connects TRBV12-3 or TRBV12-4 to TRBJ2-1, with D possibly TRBD2 on 5 matching bases. Between the trimmed V and J ends, which lost 5 bases and 14 bases, there was a span of 19 bases. The CDR3 has 13 residues. CDR3 amino acids: CASSDGMPRREFF. CDR3 nucleotide sequence: TGTGCCAGCAGTGACGGGATGCCGAGGAGAGAGTTCTTC.

The V gene is TRBV18, the J gene TRBJ1-6; D is undetermined. Germline V gene lookup returns CDR1 KGHSH and CDR2 LQKENI. Between the trimmed V and J ends, which lost 0 bases and 8 bases, there was a span of 8 bases. The CDR3 length is 14 residues. The CDR3 region has the DNA TGTGCCAGCTCACCACCGAGGAGGGATTCACCCCTCCACTTT. It yields the protein CASSPPRRDSPLHF.

The chain employs TRBV12-3 or TRBV12-4 and TRBJ1-5, with D uncertain. The CDR3 runs 14 residues. Trimming removed 5 bases at V and 1 base at J, with 9 bases between. CDR3 sequence: CASSQGMSNQPQHF. The CDR3 nucleotides read TGTGCCAGCAGTCAAGGGATGAGCAATCAGCCCCAGCATTTT.

The chain couples TRBV5-4 to TRBJ2-7; D is possibly TRBD1 (5 bases). The CDR3 covers 14 residues. The V and J ends lost 0 bases and 3 bases respectively, with 10 bases between them. Germline V CDR1 and CDR2: SGHNT, YYREEE (reference sequence). CDR3 region: CASSLGQKDYEQYF. CDR3 DNA sequence: TGTGCCAGCAGCTTGGGACAGAAGGACTACGAGCAGTACTTC.

The V gene is TRBV11-1, the J gene TRBJ2-1; D gene uncertain. The CDR3 sequence is 13 residues long. V was cut by 5 bases and J by 4 bases, with 9 bases left in between. Germline CDR1 is SGHAT and CDR2 is FQDESV (reference sequence). The CDR3 sequence: CASSPARYNEQFF. The CDR3 bases are TGTGCCAGCAGCCCAGCAAGATACAATGAGCAGTTCTTC.

The chain links TRBV2 to TRBJ2-5, with TRBD2 matching 8 bases. This CDR3 comprises 20 residues. Trimming cost V 3 bases and J 3 bases; bases outside gene matches: 21. Germline V lookup: CDR1 SNHLY, CDR2 FYNNEI. The CDR3 region has the DNA TGTGCCAGCAGTGAGGAGTTAGGACTAGCTCACCCAGATGGAAAAGAGACCCAGTACTTC. Translation: CASSEELGLAHPDGKETQYF. Based on the CDR3 plus reference TRBV2 and TRBJ2-5, the full variable domain is EPEVTQTPSHQVTQMGQEVILRCVPISNHLYFYWYRQILGQKVEFLVSFYNNEISEKSEIFDDQFSVERPDGSNFTLKIRSTKLEDSAMYFCASSEELGLAHPDGKETQYFGPGTRLLVL.

The CDR3, as DNA: TGCAGTGCTAGAGAAGGGGGCTCCTTTGGCTACACCTTC. Translation gives CSAREGGSFGYTF. V usage is TRBV20-1 and J usage is TRBJ1-2, with 7 nucleotides matching TRBD1. V lost 0 bases, J lost 7 bases, and 5 bases stayed unmatched. Germline V gives CDR1 DFQATT, CDR2 SNEGSKA (reference sequence). This CDR3 comprises 13 residues.

The V gene is TRBV12-3 or TRBV12-4, the J gene TRBJ2-1; 13 bases map to TRBD2. The CDR3 loop spans 17 amino acids. V gave up 10 bases and J gave up 7 bases; unmatched junction bases: 16. The CDR3 is CATCEGLAGTPANEQFF. CDR3 coding DNA: TGTGCCACGTGTGAGGGACTAGCGGGAACCCCAGCTAATGAGCAGTTCTTC.

This chain links TRBV20-1 with TRBJ2-7; D perhaps matches TRBD1 (7 bases). Germline V CDR1 and CDR2: DFQATT, SNEGSKA (reference sequence). The CDR3 is 15 residues long. Trimming pared 0 bases from V and 2 bases from J, leaving 14 bases between. The DNA of the CDR3 is TGCAGTGCTAGAGATCCAGGGGGGCGAACCTACGAGCAGTACTTC. Encoded protein: CSARDPGGRTYEQYF.

The V call is TRBV11-3, the J call TRBJ2-1, with TRBD1 matching over 7 bases. V lost 0 bases, J lost 0 bases, and 2 bases stayed unmatched. The germline V gene encodes CDR1 SGHNT and CDR2 YENEEA. The CDR3 contains 16 residues. The CDR3: CASSLEGTASYNEQFF. CDR3 bases: TGTGCCAGCAGCTTAGAGGGGACAGCCTCCTACAATGAGCAGTTCTTC.

This chain connects TRBV7-9 to TRBJ2-3, with TRBD1 identical over 8 bases. After removal of 6 bases from V and 8 bases from J, the junction contained 16 bases not matched to a gene. Per germline, CDR1 SEHNR and CDR2 FQNEAQ (reference sequence). This CDR3 has 16 amino acids. CDR3 DNA: TGTGCCAGCAGGCACCTCCGGGACAGGAGGGGAGGTACGCAGTATTTT. Protein product: CASRHLRDRRGGTQYF.